The clone carrying this T cell receptor beta chain was counted a single time. This entry comes from a study of OX40 agonist ivuxolimab in advanced cancers. On the study more broadly: Dose-escalation patients had hepatocellular carcinoma, melanoma, renal cell or head and neck cancer. Patients achieving partial responses numbered three: one hepatocellular carcinoma case and two cutaneous melanoma cases.

The CDR3 consists of 16 residues. V gave up 6 bases and J gave up 3 bases; unmatched junction bases: 10. Germline assignment: CDR1 KGHSH and CDR2 LQKENI. Only in-frame clones appear in the TCRdb table, and some are missing; sequencing was by immunoSEQ multiplex PCR. Of tens of thousands of clones listed, over 80% are singletons. The origin of this receptor is an adult with an advanced solid tumor such as melanoma, head and neck, liver or kidney cancer. This chain uses TRBV18 with TRBJ2-2; the match to TRBD1 covers 7 bases. The sequences come from CD4+ or CD8+ T cells sorted from blood, collected in a trial of the OX40 agonist ivuxolimab. This CDR3 reads CASSPPRDSYTGELFF. CDR3 nucleotides: TGTGCCAGCTCCCCGCCCCGGGACAGCTACACCGGGGAGCTGTTTTTT.